These 20 T cell receptor beta chains were sequenced from one sample in a study of blood T cell repertoires in COVID-19. Method: immunoSEQ multiplex PCR; TCRdb's copy keeps in-frame clones and lacks some. The profile shows 24,000 or so clones, about nine tenths of them singletons. Material: peripheral blood. The origin of the receptors is a human donor with active COVID-19. The donor label of this sample is uncertain.

The CDR3 region is CASSDSPGTGGTDTQYF. The DNA for the CDR3 is TGTGCCAGCAGCGATAGTCCCGGGACAGGGGGGACAGATACGCAGTATTTT. V usage is TRBV2 and J usage is TRBJ2-3; 11 nucleotides match TRBD1. This CDR3 spans 17 amino acids. Unmatched junction bases numbered 11, after V lost 6 bases and J lost 3 bases. Per the germline V gene, CDR1 is SNHLY and CDR2 is FYNNEI.

This chain uses TRBV9 with TRBJ2-7, with 9 bases fitting TRBD1. The CDR3 loop spans 16 amino acids. Trimming removed 0 bases from V and 0 bases from J; junction bases left unmatched: 4. Germline assignment: CDR1 SGDLS and CDR2 YYNGEE. CDR3 in DNA: TGTGCCAGCAGCGTAGACCCGACAGGGGGCTCCTACGAGCAGTACTTC. Its protein product is CASSVDPTGGSYEQYF.

This chain joins TRBV3-1 (or the pseudogene TRBV3-2) and TRBJ2-3; a weak D match, TRBD1 (6 bases). CDR3 length: 12 amino acids. CDR1 is LGHDT, CDR2 YNNKEL, per germline (reference sequence). V was clipped by 6 bases and J by 4 bases, with 8 bases between them. CDR3 DNA: TGTGCCAGCAGACAGGGCGCAGATACGCAGTATTTT. Translating it yields CASRQGADTQYF.

The CDR3, as DNA: TGCGCCAGCAGTGAAGAGGGTCATCAAGAGACCCAGTACTTC. Protein product: CASSEEGHQETQYF. The chain recombines TRBV10-1 with TRBJ2-5, with D perhaps TRBD2 (5 bases). The ends were cut back, 3 bases at V and 2 bases at J, with 10 bases in the middle. CDR3 length: 14 residues. The germline gives CDR1 WNHNN, CDR2 SYGVQD (reference sequence).

The genes are TRBV6-2 or TRBV6-3 and TRBJ2-3; D is possibly TRBD2 (5 bases). The CDR3 has 17 residues. V lost 1 base and J 0 bases, leaving 14 bases between the germline ends. Germline CDR1 reads MNHEY; CDR2 reads SVGEGT. CDR3 in amino acids: CASSYYSSGTSTDTQYF. Here the CDR3 DNA reads TGTGCCAGCAGTTACTACAGCTCGGGAACTAGCACAGATACGCAGTATTTT.

CDR3 nucleotide sequence: TGTGCCAGCAGCTTAGCTACGGGCGGGAGTGGACAAGAGACCCAGTACTTC. Encoded protein: CASSLATGGSGQETQYF. The V gene is TRBV7-2, the J gene TRBJ2-5; 7 bases are a match to TRBD2. Per the germline V gene, CDR1 is SGHTA and CDR2 is FQGNSA. The CDR3 runs 17 residues. V was pared by 0 bases and J by 2 bases, with 9 bases of the junction left unmatched. The full variable domain, rest sourced from reference TRBV7-2 and TRBJ2-5, is GAGVSQSPSNKVTEKGKDVELRCDPISGHTALYWYRQSLGQGLEFLIYFQGNSAPDKSGLPSDRFSAERTGGSVSTLTIQRTQQEDSAVYLCASSLATGGSGQETQYFGPGTRLLVL.

The chain has TRBV5-4 and TRBJ2-2; a possible D gene is TRBD1 (5 bases). The CDR3 runs 17 residues. Germline V gives CDR1 SGHNT, CDR2 YYREEE (reference sequence). The germline V and J ends were trimmed by 4 bases and 7 bases, with 23 bases remaining between them. CDR3 DNA sequence: TGTGCCAGCAGCCCACCACCGGACACTTTGCACTTCGGGGAGCTGTTTTTT. It encodes CASSPPPDTLHFGELFF.

The chain recombines TRBV7-9 with TRBJ2-3; tentative D call: TRBD1 (5 bases). This CDR3 has 15 residues. With 5 bases removed from V and 0 bases from J, the gap between germline ends came to 12 bases. CDR1 and CDR2 (germline): SEHNR, FQNEAQ (reference sequence). The CDR3 reads CASSDVGASTDTQYF. CDR3 DNA: TGTGCCAGCAGCGACGTAGGGGCCAGCACAGATACGCAGTATTTT.

The rearrangement uses TRBV6-2 or TRBV6-3 and TRBJ2-1; 8 nucleotides match TRBD2. Germline CDR1 reads MNHEY; CDR2 reads SVGEGT. CDR3 length equals 15 residues. Trimming cost V 0 bases and J 9 bases; bases outside gene matches: 7. CDR3 bases: TGTGCCAGCAGTTACTCGGCAAGCGGGAGAGCTGAGCAGTTCTTC. As protein: CASSYSASGRAEQFF.

CDR3: CASGLEGTSKQYF. The CDR3 DNA follows: TGTGCTAGTGGTTTGGAGGGGACATCTAAGCAGTACTTC. The chain couples TRBV12-5 to TRBJ2-7; D is perhaps TRBD1 (6 bases). Trimming cost V 1 base and J 8 bases, with 12 bases left between them. The CDR3 contains 13 residues. Germline V gene data show CDR1 as LGHNT and CDR2 as FRNRAP.

This clone was seen more than once but under ten times. V usage is TRBV19 and J usage is TRBJ1-2; 9 nucleotides line up with TRBD1. The germline V gene has CDR1 LNHDA and CDR2 SQIVND (reference sequence). V lost 2 bases and J lost 5; bases outside the gene matches: 15. The CDR3 contains 18 residues. The CDR3 loop is CASSILRGSTGGRYGYTF. The CDR3, as DNA: TGTGCCAGTAGTATACTCCGGGGGTCGACAGGGGGTCGATATGGCTACACCTTC.

The chain employs TRBV7-9 and TRBJ1-2; 10 bases map to TRBD1. The ends lost 3 bases at V and 7 bases at J; junction bases unmatched: 11. The CDR3 has 16 residues. Germline values: CDR1 SEHNR, CDR2 FQNEAQ (reference sequence). CDR3 protein: CASSFVPGTGEVGYTF. The CDR3 DNA is TGTGCCAGCAGCTTCGTCCCCGGGACAGGGGAGGTTGGCTACACCTTC.

This clone was seen just once. V gene TRBV19 combines with J gene TRBJ1-2; TRBD1 matches 7 bases. With V trimmed by 10 bases and J by 2 bases, 7 bases remained unmatched. The CDR3 runs 13 residues. Germline CDR1 LNHDA, CDR2 SQIVND (reference sequence). Here the CDR3 reads CAIRGGANYGYTF. CDR3 coding DNA: TGTGCCATCCGAGGGGGCGCGAACTATGGCTACACCTTC. The full variable domain, completed using reference TRBV19 and TRBJ1-2, is DGGITQSPKYLFRKEGQNVTLSCEQNLNHDAMYWYRQDPGQGLRLIYYSQIVNDFQKGDIAEGYSVSREKKESFPLTVTSAQKNPTAFYLCAIRGGANYGYTFGSGTRLTVV.

This sequence joins TRBV9 and TRBJ2-7; no definite D call. The CDR3 is made up of 15 amino acids. V lost 0 bases and J 2 bases, leaving 12 bases between the germline ends. CDR1 and CDR2 (germline): SGDLS, YYNGEE. CDR3 DNA: TGTGCCAGCAGCGTAGGCCGAGGTCAAACCTACGAGCAGTACTTC. Its protein is CASSVGRGQTYEQYF. Complete variable domain (other parts from reference TRBV9 and TRBJ2-7): DSGVTQTPKHLITATGQRVTLRCSPRSGDLSVYWYQQSLDQGLQFLIQYYNGEERAKGNILERFSAQQFPDLHSELNLSSLELGDSALYFCASSVGRGQTYEQYFGPGTRLTVT.

This rearrangement joins TRBV12-3 or TRBV12-4 to TRBJ2-2, with D possibly matching TRBD2 (6 bases). V was trimmed by 1 base and J by 7 bases, leaving 7 bases between them. This CDR3 comprises 13 residues. The CDR3, as DNA: TGTGCCAGCAGTTTAGTGACTAGCGGGGAGCTGTTTTTT. Amino acids: CASSLVTSGELFF.

The chain links TRBV11-3 to TRBJ2-7; TRBD2 matches 10 bases. V lost 3 bases and J lost 2; bases outside the gene matches: 7. Germline CDR1 SGHNT, CDR2 YENEEA. The CDR3 consists of 16 residues. In DNA, the CDR3 is TGTGCCAGCAGCTTTCTAGCGGGAGCGATAACCTACGAGCAGTACTTC. It codes for CASSFLAGAITYEQYF.

The CDR3 sequence: CASRRTFGQGYDEKLFF. Here the CDR3 DNA reads TGTGCCAGCAGGCGTACGTTTGGTCAGGGATACGATGAAAAACTGTTTTTT. The chain combines TRBV3-1 (or the pseudogene TRBV3-2) with TRBJ1-4; maybe TRBD1 (5 bases). Germline CDR1 reads LGHDT; CDR2 reads YNNKEL (reference sequence). This CDR3 contains 17 residues. V was clipped by 6 bases and J by 6 bases, with 23 bases between them.

J is TRBJ2-3 and V is TRBV11-2, with D perhaps TRBD2 (6 bases). V lost 3 bases and J lost 8, with 12 bases in between. Germline-derived CDR1 and CDR2 are SGHAT and FQNNGV. This CDR3 contains 13 residues. CDR3 DNA sequence: TGTGCCAGCAGCTTTTCGGACGGGGGTACGCAGTATTTT. It specifies CASSFSDGGTQYF.

The count of this clone is one. The chain links TRBV6-7 to TRBJ2-3; D unresolved. TRBV6-7 is recorded as an ORF, its role being uncertain. The length of the CDR3 is 16 residues. V was cut by 7 bases and J by 2 bases, with 19 bases left in between. The CDR3 loop reads CASNLDSQGHTDTQYF. The CDR3 DNA reads TGTGCCAGCAATCTTGACTCTCAAGGCCACACAGATACGCAGTATTTT.

V gene TRBV6-6 combines with J gene TRBJ2-7, with 7 bases that match TRBD2. The CDR3 totals 15 residues. Looked up from germline, CDR1 is MNHNY and CDR2 is SVGAGI (reference sequence). Trimming at V came to 2 bases and at J to 5 bases, leaving 9 bases not matched to a gene. The CDR3: CASSYQRGTTNEQYF. The CDR3 nucleotides are TGTGCCAGCAGTTACCAGCGGGGAACGACTAACGAGCAGTACTTC.